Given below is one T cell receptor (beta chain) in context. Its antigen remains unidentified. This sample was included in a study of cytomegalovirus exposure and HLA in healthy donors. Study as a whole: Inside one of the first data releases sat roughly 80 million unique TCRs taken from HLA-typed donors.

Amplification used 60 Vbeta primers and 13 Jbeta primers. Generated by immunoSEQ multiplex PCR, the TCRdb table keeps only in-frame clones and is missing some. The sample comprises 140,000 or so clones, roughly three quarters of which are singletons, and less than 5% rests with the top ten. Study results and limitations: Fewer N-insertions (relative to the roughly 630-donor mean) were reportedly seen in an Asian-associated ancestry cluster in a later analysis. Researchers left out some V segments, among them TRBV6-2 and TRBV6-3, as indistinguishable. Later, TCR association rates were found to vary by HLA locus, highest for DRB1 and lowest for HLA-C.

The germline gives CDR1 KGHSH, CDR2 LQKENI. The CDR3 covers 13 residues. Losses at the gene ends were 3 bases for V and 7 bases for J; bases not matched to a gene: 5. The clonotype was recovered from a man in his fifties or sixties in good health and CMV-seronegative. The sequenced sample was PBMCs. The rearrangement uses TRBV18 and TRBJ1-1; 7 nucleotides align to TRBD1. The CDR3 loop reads CASSPSGQLEAFF. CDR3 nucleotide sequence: TGTGCCAGCTCACCGTCGGGACAGCTTGAAGCTTTCTTT.